This T cell receptor (beta chain) was documented in a study of T cell repertoires in cytomegalovirus infection. The CDR3 is 14 amino acids. Trimming removed 5 bases from V and 7 bases from J, with 17 bases in between. TCRdb re-analysed the reads in MiXCR, keeping a single row per CDR3 protein. The repertoire includes about 830,000 distinct CDR3 sequences, over 25% of them detected once, and 9.5% to 15% sits in the top ten. In this sample, this clonotype turned up many times. What it binds is unknown. The TCR comes from a human donor in good health (CMV status not recorded). Some clones in this sample may be carry-over from other donors' samples. This sequence joins TRBV12-3 or TRBV12-4 and TRBJ2-5; tentatively, D is TRBD1 (5 bases). The input for sequencing was cultured CD8+ T cells from PBMCs, taken from culture after CMV antigen stimulation. The DNA of the CDR3 is TGTGCCAGCAGTCTCACCCTAGGGGATGGGACCCAGTACTTC. It is translated as CASSLTLGDGTQYF.